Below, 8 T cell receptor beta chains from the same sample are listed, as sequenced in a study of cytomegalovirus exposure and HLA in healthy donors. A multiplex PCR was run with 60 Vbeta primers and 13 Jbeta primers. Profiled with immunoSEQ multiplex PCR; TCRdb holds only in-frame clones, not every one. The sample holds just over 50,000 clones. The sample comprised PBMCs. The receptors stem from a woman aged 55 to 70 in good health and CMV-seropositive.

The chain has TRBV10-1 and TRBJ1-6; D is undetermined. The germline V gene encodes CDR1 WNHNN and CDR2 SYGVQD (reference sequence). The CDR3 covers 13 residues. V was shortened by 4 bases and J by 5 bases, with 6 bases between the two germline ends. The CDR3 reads CASSVRDNSPLHF. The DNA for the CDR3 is TGCGCCAGCAGTGTGAGGGATAATTCACCCCTCCACTTT.

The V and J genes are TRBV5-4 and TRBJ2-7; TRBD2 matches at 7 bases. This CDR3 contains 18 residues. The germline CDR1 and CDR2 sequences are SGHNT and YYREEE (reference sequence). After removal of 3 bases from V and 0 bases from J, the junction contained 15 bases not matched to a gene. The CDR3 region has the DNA TGTGCCAGCAGCTCGGGGGATCTCGGGCGGGGGAGCTCCTACGAGCAGTACTTC. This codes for CASSSGDLGRGSSYEQYF.

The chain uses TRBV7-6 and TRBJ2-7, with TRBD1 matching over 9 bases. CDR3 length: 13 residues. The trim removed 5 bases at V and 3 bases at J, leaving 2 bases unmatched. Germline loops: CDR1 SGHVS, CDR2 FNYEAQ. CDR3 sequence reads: CASSPGQGYEQYF. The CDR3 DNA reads TGTGCCAGCAGCCCGGGACAGGGCTACGAGCAGTACTTC.

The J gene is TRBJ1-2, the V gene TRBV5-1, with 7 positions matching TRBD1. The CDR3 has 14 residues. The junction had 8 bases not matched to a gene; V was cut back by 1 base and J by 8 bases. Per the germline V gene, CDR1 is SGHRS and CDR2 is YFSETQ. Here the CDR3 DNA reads TGCGCCAGCAGCTTGACAGGGGACCAGACGGGCTACACCTTC. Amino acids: CASSLTGDQTGYTF.

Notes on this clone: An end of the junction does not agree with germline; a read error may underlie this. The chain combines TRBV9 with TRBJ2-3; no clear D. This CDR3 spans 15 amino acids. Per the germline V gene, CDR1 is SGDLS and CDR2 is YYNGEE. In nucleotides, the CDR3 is TGTGCCAGCAGCGTAACCAGGTTGAGCACAGATAAGCAGTATTTT. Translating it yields CASSVTRLSTDKQYF.

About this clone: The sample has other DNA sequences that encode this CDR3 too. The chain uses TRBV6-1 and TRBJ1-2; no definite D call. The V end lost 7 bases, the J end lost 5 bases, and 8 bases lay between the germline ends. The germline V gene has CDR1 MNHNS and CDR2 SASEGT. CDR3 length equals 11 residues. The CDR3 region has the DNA TGTGCCAGCATCCGGGATTATGGCTACACCTTC. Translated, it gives CASIRDYGYTF.

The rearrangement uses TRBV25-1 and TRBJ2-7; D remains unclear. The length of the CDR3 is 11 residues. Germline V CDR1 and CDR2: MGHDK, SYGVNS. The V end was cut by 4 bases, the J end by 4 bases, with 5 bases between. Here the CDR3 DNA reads TGTGCCAGCAGTGCCCTTTACGAGCAGTACTTC. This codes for CASSALYEQYF.

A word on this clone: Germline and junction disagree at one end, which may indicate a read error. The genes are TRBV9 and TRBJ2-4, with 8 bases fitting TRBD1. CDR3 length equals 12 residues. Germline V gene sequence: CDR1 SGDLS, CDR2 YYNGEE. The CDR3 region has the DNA TGTGCCAGCAGCGGGGGACAGGCCCGGTTGGACTTC. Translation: CASSGGQARLDF.